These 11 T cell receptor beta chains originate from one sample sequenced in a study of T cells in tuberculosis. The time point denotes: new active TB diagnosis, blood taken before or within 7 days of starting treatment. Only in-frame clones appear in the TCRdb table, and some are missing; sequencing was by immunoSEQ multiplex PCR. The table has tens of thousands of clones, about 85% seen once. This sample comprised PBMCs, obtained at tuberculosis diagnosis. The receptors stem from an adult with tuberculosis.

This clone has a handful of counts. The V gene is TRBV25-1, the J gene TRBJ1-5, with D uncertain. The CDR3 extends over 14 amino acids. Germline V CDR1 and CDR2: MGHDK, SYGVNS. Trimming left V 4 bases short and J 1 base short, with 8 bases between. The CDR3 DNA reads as TGTGCCAGCAGTGTAGCGGGGAGCAATCAGCCCCAGCATTTT. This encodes CASSVAGSNQPQHF.

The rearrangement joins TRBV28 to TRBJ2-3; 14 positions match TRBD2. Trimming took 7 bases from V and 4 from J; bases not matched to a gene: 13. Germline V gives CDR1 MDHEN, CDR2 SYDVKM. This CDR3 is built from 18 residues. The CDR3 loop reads CASTSMGTSGRLSDTQYF. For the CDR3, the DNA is TGTGCCAGCACCTCCATGGGGACTAGCGGGAGATTGTCAGATACGCAGTATTTT. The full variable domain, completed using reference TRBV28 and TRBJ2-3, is DVKVTQSSRYLVKRTGEKVFLECVQDMDHENMFWYRQDPGLGLRLIYFSYDVKMKEKGDIPEGYSVSREKKERFSLILESASTNQTSMYLCASTSMGTSGRLSDTQYFGPGTRLTVL.

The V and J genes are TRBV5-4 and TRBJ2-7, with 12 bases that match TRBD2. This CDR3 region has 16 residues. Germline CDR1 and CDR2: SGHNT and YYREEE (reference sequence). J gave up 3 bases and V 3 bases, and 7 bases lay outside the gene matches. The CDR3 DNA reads TGTGCCAGCAGCTCTATACCGGGACTAGCGGGCTACGAGCAGTACTTC. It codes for CASSSIPGLAGYEQYF. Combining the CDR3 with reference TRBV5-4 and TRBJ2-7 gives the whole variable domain ETGVTQSPTHLIKTRGQQVTLRCSSQSGHNTVSWYQQALGQGPQFIFQYYREEENGRGNFPPRFSGLQFPNYSSELNVNALELDDSALYLCASSSIPGLAGYEQYFGPGTRLTVT.

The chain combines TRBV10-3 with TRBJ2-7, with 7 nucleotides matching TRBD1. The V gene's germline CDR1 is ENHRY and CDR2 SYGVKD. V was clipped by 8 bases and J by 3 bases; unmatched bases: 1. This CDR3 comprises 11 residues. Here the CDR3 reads CAIGTVYEQYF. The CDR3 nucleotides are TGTGCCATCGGGACAGTCTACGAGCAGTACTTC.

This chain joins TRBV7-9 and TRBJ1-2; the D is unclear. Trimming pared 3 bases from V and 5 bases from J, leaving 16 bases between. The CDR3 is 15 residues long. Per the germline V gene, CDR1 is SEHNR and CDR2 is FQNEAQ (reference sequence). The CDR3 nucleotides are TGTGCCAGCAGCTTTGGGCCGTCCATAGAGTATGGCTACACCTTC. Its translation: CASSFGPSIEYGYTF.

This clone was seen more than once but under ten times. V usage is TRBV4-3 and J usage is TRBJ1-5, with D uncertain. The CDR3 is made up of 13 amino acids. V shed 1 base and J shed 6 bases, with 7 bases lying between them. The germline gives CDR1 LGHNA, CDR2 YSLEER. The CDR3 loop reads CASSQVVFQPQHF. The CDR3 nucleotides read TGCGCCAGCAGCCAAGTAGTTTTTCAGCCCCAGCATTTT.

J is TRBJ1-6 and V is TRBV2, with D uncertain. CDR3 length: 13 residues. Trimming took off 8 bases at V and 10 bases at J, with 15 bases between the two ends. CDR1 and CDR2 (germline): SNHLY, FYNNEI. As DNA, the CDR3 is TGTGCCAGCCTCCTCGGTCCGGGGTCACCCCTCCACTTT. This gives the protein CASLLGPGSPLHF.

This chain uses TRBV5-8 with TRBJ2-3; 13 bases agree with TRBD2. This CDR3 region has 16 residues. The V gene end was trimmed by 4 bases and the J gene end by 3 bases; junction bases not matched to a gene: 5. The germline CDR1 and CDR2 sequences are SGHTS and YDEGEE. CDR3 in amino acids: CASSTGTSGATDTQYF. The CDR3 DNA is TGTGCCAGCAGCACAGGGACTAGCGGGGCAACAGATACGCAGTATTTT.

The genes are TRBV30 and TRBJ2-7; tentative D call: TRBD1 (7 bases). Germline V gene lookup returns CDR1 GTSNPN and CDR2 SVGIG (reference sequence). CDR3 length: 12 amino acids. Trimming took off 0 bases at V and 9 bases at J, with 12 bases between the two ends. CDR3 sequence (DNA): TGTGCCTGGAGTGTAGGGCAGGGGGGGCAGTACTTC. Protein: CAWSVGQGGQYF.

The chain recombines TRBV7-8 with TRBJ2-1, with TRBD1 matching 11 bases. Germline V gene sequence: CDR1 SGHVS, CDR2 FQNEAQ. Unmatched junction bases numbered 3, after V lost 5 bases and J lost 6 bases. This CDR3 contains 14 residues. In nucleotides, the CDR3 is TGTGCCAGCAGCCCCGGGACAGGGGGCAATGAGCAGTTCTTC. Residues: CASSPGTGGNEQFF.

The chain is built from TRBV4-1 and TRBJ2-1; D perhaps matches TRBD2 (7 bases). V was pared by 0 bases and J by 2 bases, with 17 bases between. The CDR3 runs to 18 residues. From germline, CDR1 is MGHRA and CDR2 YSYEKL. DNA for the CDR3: TGCGCCAGCAGCCAAGATCTAGGGGGGGGGCCAGCCTACAATGAGCAGTTCTTC. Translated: CASSQDLGGGPAYNEQFF.